The 3 T cell receptor beta chains given below trace back to one sample, sequenced in a study of blood T cells in healthy people across ages. With a J-beta primer mix and a sample-barcoded 5' primer, a second PCR ran about 6 to 11 cycles. A single record per CDR3 protein comes from TCRdb applying MiXCR to the 5' RACE reads. Among roughly 1.4 million distinct CDR3 sequences, 45% to 70% were seen once, and the ten largest hold 6.5% to 8.5%. Sequenced material: blood. Every receptor here comes from a man in his late teens or twenties in good health.

This clonotype came up once. The V and J genes are TRBV20-1 and TRBJ2-5; D not resolved. This CDR3 region has 12 residues. Trimming pared 3 bases from V and 3 bases from J, leaving 8 bases between. The germline CDR1 and CDR2 sequences are DFQATT and SNEGSKA (reference sequence). This CDR3 is CSASRTEETQYF. The CDR3 DNA is TGCAGTGCTAGCCGGACGGAAGAGACCCAGTACTTC.

The chain has TRBV19 and TRBJ2-5; D is perhaps TRBD1 or TRBD2 (6 bases each). The assigned J gene may be wrong: the sequence end matches TRBJ2-7 better. The germline CDR1 and CDR2 sequences are LNHDA and SQIVND (reference sequence). The CDR3 consists of 15 residues. The CDR3, as DNA: TGTGCCAGTGGAGATTGGGGGGCAGCCTCCTACGAGCAGTACTTC. Its translation: CASGDWGAASYEQYF.

This chain uses TRBV7-2 with TRBJ2-4, with 8 nucleotides matching TRBD2. CDR3 size: 15 residues. V was pared by 6 bases and J by 5 bases, with 9 bases of the junction left unmatched. In germline, CDR1 is SGHTA, CDR2 FQGNSA. CDR3 region: CASSYIAGFQNIQYF. CDR3 sequence (DNA): TGTGCCAGCAGTTACATAGCGGGGTTTCAAAACATTCAGTACTTC.